The rows below give T cell receptor beta chains drawn from one sample of a study of identical twins. From the 5' RACE reads, TCRdb called clonotypes with MiXCR, one entry per CDR3 protein. The sample contains roughly 720,000 distinct CDR3 sequences, 18% of which appear only once. The same specimen was also included in a second study, on T cells expressing NK-cell markers.

The sequencing input was PBMCs. The receptor source for this set is a woman aged 18-35 years in good health. Both conserved end residues are part of each CDR3. A D gene is named only where the DNA matches it firmly. Clone size, where shown, is once, few, many, or a class for clones that have expanded.

v_gene	j_gene	d_gene	abundance	CDR3aa	CDR3nt
TRBV21-1	TRBJ2-1	-	-	CASSIGHGTSDNEQFF	TGTGCCAGCAGCATTGGGCATGGGACTAGCGATAATGAGCAGTTCTTC
TRBV18	TRBJ1-5	-	many	CASSPREAFVQPQHF	TGTGCCAGCTCACCACGGGAGGCGTTCGTTCAGCCCCAGCATTTT
TRBV7-9	TRBJ2-1	-	once	CASFGGLNEQFF	TGTGCCAGCTTCGGGGGTCTCAATGAGCAGTTCTTC
TRBV4-3	TRBJ2-7	-	-	CASSQDLRWRAGRSYEQYF	TGCGCCAGCAGCCAAGATTTAAGGTGGCGGGCAGGACGTTCCTACGAGCAGTACTTC
TRBV7-9	TRBJ2-1	-	-	CASDRQLGEQFF	TGTGCCAGCGACAGGCAACTGGGTGAGCAGTTCTTC
TRBV4-2	TRBJ2-3	TRBD2	-	CASSQDPLGGAWSPLAYF	TGTGCCAGCAGCCAAGATCCCCTCGGGGGGGCTTGGTCCCCATTAGCATATTTT
TRBV6-4	TRBJ2-5	-	-	CASSRDEEETQYF	TGTGCCAGCAGCCGAGATGAGGAAGAGACCCAGTACTTC
TRBV20-1	TRBJ2-1	TRBD2	-	CSASWRGRQNEQFF	TGCAGTGCTAGCTGGCGGGGGAGACAGAATGAGCAGTTCTTC
TRBV7-2	TRBJ2-3	-	-	CASSLMGPRTDTQYF	TGTGCCAGCAGCTTAATGGGGCCCCGCACAGATACGCAGTATTTT
TRBV18	TRBJ2-7	TRBD2	-	CASSPPGAGGWYEQYF	TGTGCCAGCTCACCGCCCGGCGCGGGGGGGTGGTACGAGCAGTACTTC
TRBV12-3/TRBV12-4	TRBJ1-6	-	few	CASTDSSYNSPLHF	TGTGCCAGCACGGACAGCTCCTATAATTCACCCCTCCACTTT
TRBV9	TRBJ2-6	TRBD2	-	CASSAGLAGDGANVLTF	TGTGCCAGCAGCGCAGGACTAGCGGGAGATGGGGCCAACGTCCTGACTTTC
TRBV6-5	TRBJ2-3	-	-	CASSSDGPTQYF	TGTGCCAGCAGTTCCGATGGACCTACGCAGTATTTT
TRBV12-3/TRBV12-4	TRBJ1-3	-	-	CASSRGQGRENTIYF	TGTGCCAGCAGTCGGGGGCAGGGGAGGGAAAACACCATATATTTT
TRBV7-9	TRBJ2-7	-	-	CASSLIRGYEQYF	TGTGCCAGCAGCTTGATCAGGGGTTACGAGCAGTACTTC
TRBV12-3/TRBV12-4	TRBJ2-1	TRBD1	-	CASMDRDRNYNEQFF	TGTGCCAGCATGGACCGGGACAGGAATTACAATGAGCAGTTCTTC
TRBV7-2	TRBJ2-1	TRBD1	few	CASSFGYRGALDEQFF	TGTGCCAGCAGCTTCGGGTACAGGGGGGCACTCGATGAGCAGTTCTTC
TRBV7-9	TRBJ1-1	-	-	CASSLTVSSGNTEAFF	TGTGCCAGCAGCTTAACAGTGTCGTCGGGTAACACTGAAGCTTTCTTT
TRBV7-8	TRBJ1-5	-	few	CASTLGYTLNQPQHF	TGTGCCAGCACCCTAGGGTATACGTTAAATCAGCCCCAGCATTTT
TRBV30	TRBJ1-1	TRBD1	-	CAGDRGSSEAFF	TGTGCCGGAGACAGGGGATCCTCTGAAGCTTTCTTT
TRBV25-1	TRBJ2-3	-	-	CASSEPTSRGRSDTQYF	TGTGCCAGCAGTGAACCCACCTCACGGGGGAGATCAGATACGCAGTATTTT
TRBV20-1	TRBJ2-1	TRBD2	-	CSANWGGTSYNEQFF	TGCAGTGCTAACTGGGGGGGGACCTCATACAATGAGCAGTTCTTC
TRBV30	TRBJ2-2	-	-	CAWSVQRAGELFF	TGTGCCTGGAGTGTACAGAGGGCCGGGGAGCTGTTTTTT
TRBV9	TRBJ2-2	-	-	CASTTGMAGELFF	TGTGCCAGCACCACGGGGATGGCCGGGGAGCTGTTTTTT
TRBV29-1	TRBJ1-5	TRBD1	-	CSVTGQGNQPQHF	TGCAGCGTTACCGGACAGGGCAATCAGCCCCAGCATTTT